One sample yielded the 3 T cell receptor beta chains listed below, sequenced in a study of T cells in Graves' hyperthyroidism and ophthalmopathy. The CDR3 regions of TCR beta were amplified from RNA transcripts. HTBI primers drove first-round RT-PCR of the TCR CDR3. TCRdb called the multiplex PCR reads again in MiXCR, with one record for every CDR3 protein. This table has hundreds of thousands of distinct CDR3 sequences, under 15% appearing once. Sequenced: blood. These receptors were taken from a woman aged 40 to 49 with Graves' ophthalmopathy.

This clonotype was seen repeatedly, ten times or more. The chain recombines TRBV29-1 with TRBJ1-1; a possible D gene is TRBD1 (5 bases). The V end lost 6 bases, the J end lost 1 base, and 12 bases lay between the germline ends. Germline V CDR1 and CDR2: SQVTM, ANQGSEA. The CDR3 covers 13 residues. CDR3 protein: CSVRRGTNTEAFF. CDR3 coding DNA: TGCAGCGTCCGAAGGGGTACGAACACTGAAGCTTTCTTT.

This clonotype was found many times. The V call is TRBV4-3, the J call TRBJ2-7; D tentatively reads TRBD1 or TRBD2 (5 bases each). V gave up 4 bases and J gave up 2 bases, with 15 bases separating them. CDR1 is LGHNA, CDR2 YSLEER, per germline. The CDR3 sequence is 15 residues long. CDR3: CASSPREGFPYEQYF. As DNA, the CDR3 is TGCGCCAGCAGCCCTCGAGAGGGGTTTCCCTACGAGCAGTACTTC.

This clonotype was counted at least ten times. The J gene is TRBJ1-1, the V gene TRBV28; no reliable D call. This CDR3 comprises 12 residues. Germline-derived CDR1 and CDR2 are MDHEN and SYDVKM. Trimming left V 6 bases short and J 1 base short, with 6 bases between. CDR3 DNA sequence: TGTGCCAGCAGGTTTCAGAACACTGAAGCTTTCTTT. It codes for CASRFQNTEAFF.